These 32 T cell receptor beta chains came from one sample sequenced in a study of blood T cell repertoires in COVID-19. TCRdb's copy holds only in-frame clones and misses some; the assay was immunoSEQ multiplex PCR. There are about 120,000 clones in the sample; 82% occur only once, and roughly 7.1% lies in the top ten. Sequenced: peripheral blood. Receptors originate from a man in his 70s with active or convalescent COVID-19.

Concerning this clone: The same CDR3 arises from other DNA sequences in this sample as well. The rearrangement links TRBV7-2 to TRBJ2-5, with 9 positions matching TRBD2. V lost 1 base to trimming and J lost 5 bases; unmatched junction nucleotides: 5. The CDR3 sequence is 15 residues long. CDR1 is SGHTA, CDR2 FQGNSA, per germline. CDR3 bases: TGTGCCAGCAGCTTAGGTAGCGGGAGTGAGGAGACCCAGTACTTC. It translates to CASSLGSGSEETQYF.

The rearrangement uses TRBV7-3 and TRBJ2-1, with 9 nucleotides matching TRBD2. The CDR3 has 15 residues. The V gene's germline CDR1 is SGHTA and CDR2 FQGTGA. With V trimmed by 4 bases and J by 6 bases, 7 bases remained unmatched. The CDR3 nucleotides are TGTGCCAGCAGCTCCTCTCGCGGGAGGGCCAATGAGCAGTTCTTC. Encoded protein: CASSSSRGRANEQFF.

This clone has just one count. This sequence joins TRBV7-9 and TRBJ1-6; maybe TRBD1 (6 bases). Trimming cost V 3 bases and J 4 bases, with 10 bases left between them. The CDR3 contains 15 residues. Germline lookup yields CDR1 SEHNR and CDR2 FQNEAQ (reference sequence). CDR3 DNA: TGTGCCAGCAGCTTTTCCGGGACATATAATTCACCCCTCCACTTT. It encodes CASSFSGTYNSPLHF.

This clone was seen a single time. The chain couples TRBV28 to TRBJ2-7; a weak D match, TRBD1 (6 bases). The CDR3 extends over 12 amino acids. Per germline, CDR1 MDHEN and CDR2 SYDVKM. V lost 8 bases and J lost 2, with 10 bases in between. In DNA form, the CDR3 reads TGTGCCAGCGGCAGGGGCCCCTACGAGCAGTACTTC. Translation gives CASGRGPYEQYF.

The chain recombines TRBV7-8 with TRBJ2-2; tentatively, D is TRBD2 (5 bases). V gave up 4 bases and J gave up 1 base, with 13 bases separating them. The length of the CDR3 is 16 residues. Germline CDR1 reads SGHVS; CDR2 reads FQNEAQ. CDR3 residues: CASSYGNNRNTGELFF. In nucleotides, the CDR3 is TGTGCCAGCAGCTACGGGAACAATAGGAACACCGGGGAGCTGTTTTTT.

The V call is TRBV19, the J call TRBJ1-2, with D maybe TRBD1 (5 bases). V was pared by 7 bases and J by 2 bases, with 17 bases between. The germline V gene encodes CDR1 LNHDA and CDR2 SQIVND (reference sequence). The length of the CDR3 is 15 residues. CDR3 nucleotides: TGTGCCAGTATGGCCGCGGGGCCTTCGAACTATGGCTACACCTTC. Translated, it gives CASMAAGPSNYGYTF.

The chain has TRBV20-1 and TRBJ1-5, with D unclear. Per the germline V gene, CDR1 is DFQATT and CDR2 is SNEGSKA (reference sequence). The CDR3 totals 11 residues. Trimming shortened V by 6 bases and J by 0 bases, and 3 bases separated the two germline ends. DNA of the CDR3: TGCAGTGCCAATAGCAATCAGCCCCAGCATTTT. Residues: CSANSNQPQHF.

The rearrangement links TRBV6-2 or TRBV6-3 to TRBJ2-1, with 12 bases aligning to TRBD2. The junction had 4 bases not matched to a gene; V was cut back by 0 bases and J by 4 bases. There are 17 residues in the CDR3. Germline CDR1 and CDR2: MNHEY and SVGEGT. Written as DNA, the CDR3 is TGTGCCAGCAGTTACTCCCGACTAGCGGGGGCTTACAATGAGCAGTTCTTC. Its translation: CASSYSRLAGAYNEQFF.

This sequence joins TRBV5-4 and TRBJ2-5, with D maybe TRBD2 (6 bases). Deletions cut 1 base from V and 4 bases from J, with 14 bases between. This CDR3 has 15 amino acids. Germline CDR1 SGHNT, CDR2 YYREEE (reference sequence). CDR3 residues: CASSLWGGITETQYF. The CDR3 nucleotides are TGTGCCAGCAGCTTGTGGGGCGGGATAACAGAGACCCAGTACTTC.

The rearrangement links TRBV7-3 to TRBJ2-1; the match to TRBD2 covers 14 bases. The J segment lost 8 bases and the V segment lost 5 bases, leaving 5 bases of the junction unmatched. Germline assignment: CDR1 SGHTA and CDR2 FQGTGA. This CDR3 contains 15 residues. CDR3 protein: CASSPGLAGAYEQFF. CDR3 bases: TGTGCCAGCAGCCCGGGACTAGCGGGAGCCTATGAGCAGTTCTTC. Together with reference TRBV7-3 and TRBJ2-1, the CDR3 gives the full variable domain: GAGVSQTPSNKVTEKGKYVELRCDPISGHTALYWYRQSLGQGPEFLIYFQGTGAADDSGLPNDRFFAVRPEGSVSTLKIQRTERGDSAVYLCASSPGLAGAYEQFFGPGTRLTVL.

The chain combines TRBV7-2 with TRBJ2-3; no firm D call. CDR1 is SGHTA, CDR2 FQGNSA, per germline. The ends were cut back, 3 bases at V and 4 bases at J, with 8 bases in the middle. The CDR3 consists of 13 residues. CDR3 protein: CASSFSRADTQYF. The CDR3 nucleotides read TGTGCCAGCAGCTTTAGTCGCGCAGATACGCAGTATTTT.

CDR3 in DNA: TGTGCCAGCAGCGCTCACCGGGTCGACGAGCAGTACTTC. Amino acid sequence: CASSAHRVDEQYF. The chain recombines TRBV9 with TRBJ2-7; unclear D gene. The CDR3 is made up of 13 amino acids. In germline, CDR1 is SGDLS, CDR2 YYNGEE. Trimming cost V 3 bases and J 5 bases, with 12 bases left between them.

The rearrangement joins TRBV19 to TRBJ1-5; possible D gene TRBD1, 5 bases. The CDR3 spans 15 residues. V lost 6 bases and J 6 bases, leaving 18 bases between the germline ends. Germline values: CDR1 LNHDA, CDR2 SQIVND (reference sequence). The chain's CDR3 is CASRQNQGMGQPQHF. The CDR3, as DNA: TGTGCCAGTAGACAAAACCAGGGTATGGGTCAGCCCCAGCATTTT.

This clone appeared a few times. This CDR3 is CAWRTGGNQPQHF. DNA of the CDR3: TGTGCCTGGAGGACGGGCGGGAATCAGCCCCAGCATTTT. The genes are TRBV30 and TRBJ1-5; D unclear. The length of the CDR3 is 13 residues. The V and J ends lost 3 bases and 4 bases respectively, with 10 bases between them. Germline values: CDR1 GTSNPN, CDR2 SVGIG (reference sequence).

The V and J genes are TRBV12-3 or TRBV12-4 and TRBJ2-7; no clear D. Trimming removed 5 bases from V and 3 bases from J, with 11 bases in between. This CDR3 is built from 13 residues. For the CDR3, the DNA is TGTGCCAGCAGTCCTTCTTTACACTACGAGCAGTACTTC. This sequence encodes CASSPSLHYEQYF.

The CDR3 loop is CASSLQGGSQPQHF. As DNA, the CDR3 is TGTGCCAGTAGCCTTCAGGGGGGTAGTCAGCCCCAGCATTTT. The chain couples TRBV19 to TRBJ1-5, with TRBD1 matching over 7 bases. The germline V gene encodes CDR1 LNHDA and CDR2 SQIVND (reference sequence). J gave up 6 bases and V 6 bases, and 8 bases lay outside the gene matches. The CDR3 is 14 residues long.

The DNA of the CDR3 is TGCGCCAGCAGCACACGGACAGCAACTAATGAAAAACTGTTTTTT. This gives the protein CASSTRTATNEKLFF. The chain couples TRBV5-1 to TRBJ1-4, with a possible D match to TRBD1 (6 bases). CDR1 SGHRS and CDR2 YFSETQ come from the germline V gene. The CDR3 has 15 amino acids. V lost 4 bases and J lost 0, with 10 bases in between.

This sequence joins TRBV10-1 and TRBJ2-7, with 8 positions matching TRBD1. Trimming cost V 3 bases and J 3 bases; bases outside gene matches: 7. This CDR3 comprises 15 residues. Germline CDR1 is WNHNN and CDR2 is SYGVQD (reference sequence). Here the CDR3 DNA reads TGCGCCAGCAGTGAACCGGGACAGGCGGACTACGAGCAGTACTTC. Its protein is CASSEPGQADYEQYF.

This chain connects TRBV5-1 to TRBJ1-5, with 8 bases aligning to TRBD1. Germline V gene sequence: CDR1 SGHRS, CDR2 YFSETQ. Losses at the gene ends were 7 bases for V and 9 bases for J; bases not matched to a gene: 15. This CDR3 region has 15 residues. The CDR3 DNA follows: TGCGCCAGCTCGCTCGGACAGGGTGCAGAGGGGCCCCAGCATTTT. As protein: CASSLGQGAEGPQHF.

The chain recombines TRBV7-8 with TRBJ2-1; 8 positions agree with TRBD2. Unmatched junction bases numbered 11, after V lost 3 bases and J lost 4 bases. CDR1 is SGHVS and CDR2 is FQNEAQ in the germline V gene. The CDR3 is 17 residues long. The CDR3 DNA is TGTGCCAGCAGCTTGAAGAATAGCGGGGCCTCATACAATGAGCAGTTCTTC. Protein: CASSLKNSGASYNEQFF.

The J gene is TRBJ1-1, the V gene TRBV3-1 (or the pseudogene TRBV3-2); D gene ambiguous. Trimming took off 2 bases at V and 3 bases at J, with 4 bases between the two ends. Germline V gene sequence: CDR1 LGHDT, CDR2 YNNKEL (reference sequence). CDR3 length: 12 amino acids. CDR3 region: CASSQTDTEAFF. DNA of the CDR3: TGTGCCAGCAGCCAAACGGACACTGAAGCTTTCTTT.

The gene calls are TRBV2 and TRBJ1-5; 8 bases agree with TRBD1. V was pared by 3 bases and J by 1 base, with 2 bases of the junction left unmatched. The CDR3 spans 15 residues. CDR1 is SNHLY and CDR2 is FYNNEI in the germline V gene. The CDR3 here is CASSEGQESNQPQHF. CDR3 DNA: TGTGCCAGCAGTGAGGGACAGGAGAGCAATCAGCCCCAGCATTTT.

This clone was seen a handful of times. CDR3 DNA sequence: TGTGCCAGCAGTAAGGGGGGGGCCAATCAGCCCCAGCATTTT. It yields the protein CASSKGGANQPQHF. The chain recombines TRBV6-2 or TRBV6-3 with TRBJ1-5; tentatively, D is TRBD1 (6 bases). The germline CDR1 and CDR2 sequences are MNHEY and SVGEGT. This CDR3 is 14 amino acids long. With 5 bases removed from V and 3 bases from J, the gap between germline ends came to 11 bases.

This chain joins TRBV7-2 and TRBJ2-2; 9 bases agree with TRBD1. V lost 8 bases, J lost 3 bases, and 7 bases stayed unmatched. CDR3 length equals 15 residues. The germline CDR1 and CDR2 sequences are SGHTA and FQGNSA. Here the CDR3 reads CASRPGTGYTGELFF. The CDR3 DNA reads TGTGCCAGCCGACCCGGGACAGGGTACACCGGGGAGCTGTTTTTT.

V usage is TRBV28 and J usage is TRBJ1-5; D possibly corresponds to TRBD1 (6 bases). Per germline, CDR1 MDHEN and CDR2 SYDVKM. V was cut by 6 bases and J by 2 bases, with 17 bases left in between. This CDR3 contains 16 residues. The CDR3 sequence is CASRPEQGARNQPQHF. The CDR3 bases are TGTGCCAGCAGGCCTGAACAGGGAGCGCGCAATCAGCCCCAGCATTTT.

The CDR3 nucleotides are TGTGCCAGCAGCCTATACGGGACAGGGGGAATAGGGCAGCCCCAGCATTTT. Amino acids: CASSLYGTGGIGQPQHF. This rearrangement joins TRBV5-5 to TRBJ1-5; 11 positions match TRBD1. Germline assignment: CDR1 SGHKS and CDR2 YYEKEE (reference sequence). The junction had 13 bases not matched to a gene; V was cut back by 4 bases and J by 7 bases. There are 17 residues in the CDR3.

The chain couples TRBV27 to TRBJ2-2, with TRBD2 matching 14 bases. Unmatched junction bases numbered 3, after V lost 6 bases and J lost 0 bases. The CDR3 loop spans 17 amino acids. CDR1 MNHEY and CDR2 SMNVEV come from the germline V gene (reference sequence). CDR3 sequence: CASRKTSGGANTGELFF. In DNA, the CDR3 is TGTGCCAGCAGAAAGACTAGCGGGGGGGCGAACACCGGGGAGCTGTTTTTT.

The V call is TRBV27, the J call TRBJ1-1; 7 positions agree with TRBD1. Germline CDR1 and CDR2: MNHEY and SMNVEV (reference sequence). This CDR3 spans 13 amino acids. The V and J ends lost 3 bases and 5 bases, in that order; junction bases with no gene match: 3. This CDR3 reads CASSLDRRTEAFF. The DNA for the CDR3 is TGTGCCAGCAGTTTGGACAGGCGTACTGAAGCTTTCTTT.

The gene calls are TRBV29-1 and TRBJ2-1; no definite D call. The V and J ends lost 8 bases and 0 bases respectively, with 11 bases between them. This CDR3 has 13 residues. Germline assignment: CDR1 SQVTM and CDR2 ANQGSEA. The CDR3 DNA reads as TGCAGCCCTCGCGAGAGCTCCTACAATGAGCAGTTCTTC. This encodes CSPRESSYNEQFF.

The CDR3 spells CSAVEHNEQFF. The CDR3 DNA is TGCAGTGCTGTAGAACACAATGAGCAGTTCTTC. The chain uses TRBV20-1 and TRBJ2-1; the D is unclear. Trimming left V 5 bases short and J 5 bases short, with 7 bases between. The CDR3 spans 11 residues. Germline V CDR1 and CDR2: DFQATT, SNEGSKA (reference sequence).

The rearrangement links TRBV18 to TRBJ1-4; 7 nucleotides agree with TRBD1. Germline-derived CDR1 and CDR2 are KGHSH and LQKENI. The CDR3 contains 15 residues. The V segment lost 3 bases and the J segment 3 bases; nucleotides outside the gene matches: 4. The CDR3 loop is CASSPEGASNEKLFF. The CDR3 coding sequence is TGTGCCAGCTCACCGGAGGGGGCCTCTAATGAAAAACTGTTTTTT. The variable domain in full, completed from reference TRBV18 and TRBJ1-4, reads NAGVMQNPRHLVRRRGQEARLRCSPMKGHSHVYWYRQLPEEGLKFMVYLQKENIIDESGMPKERFSAEFPKEGPSILRIQQVVRGDSAAYFCASSPEGASNEKLFFGSGTQLSVL.

CDR3 sequence: CATKSRAAGLAGLNSYEQYF. The CDR3 DNA sequence: TGTGCCACCAAAAGCAGGGCAGCGGGACTAGCGGGATTAAACTCCTACGAGCAGTACTTC. The chain combines TRBV15 with TRBJ2-7; 13 bases agree with TRBD2. The CDR3 has 20 residues. Germline V CDR1 and CDR2: LNHNV, YYDKDF (reference sequence). V lost 7 bases to trimming and J lost 0 bases; unmatched junction nucleotides: 18.